The 8 T cell receptor beta chains below come from one sample, sequenced in a study of blood T cell repertoires in COVID-19. The assay was immunoSEQ multiplex PCR, and TCRdb's table has in-frame clones only and misses some. This sample carries roughly 250,000 clones, around 90% of them seen once, and the ten largest clones take roughly 6.3%. Sequencing was performed on PBMCs or T cells enriched from blood (not recorded which). The receptors derive from a woman aged 25 to 39 with acute COVID-19.

The sample holds a few counts of this clone. This chain joins TRBV10-3 and TRBJ2-1; 15 bases agree with TRBD2. Germline CDR1 is ENHRY and CDR2 is SYGVKD. The V gene end was trimmed by 6 bases and the J gene end by 7 bases; junction bases not matched to a gene: 10. The CDR3 has 17 residues. This chain's CDR3 is CAIRKTPGTSGGNEQFF. In nucleotides, the CDR3 is TGTGCCATCAGAAAGACCCCCGGGACTAGCGGGGGGAATGAGCAGTTCTTC.

This chain connects TRBV27 to TRBJ1-5; 8 positions match TRBD1. Trimming at V came to 6 bases and at J to 7 bases, leaving 11 bases not matched to a gene. Germline CDR1 MNHEY, CDR2 SMNVEV (reference sequence). The CDR3 extends over 15 amino acids. CDR3 residues: CASRARTGRRQPQHF. The CDR3 coding sequence is TGTGCCAGCAGAGCCAGGACAGGGCGGCGACAGCCCCAGCATTTT.

V is TRBV6-5 and J is TRBJ2-1; 9 bases align to TRBD2. Germline V CDR1 and CDR2: MNHEY, SVGAGI. This CDR3 is 14 amino acids long. The trim removed 0 bases at V and 6 bases at J, leaving 0 bases unmatched. Written as DNA, the CDR3 is TGTGCCAGCAGTTACTCGACTAGCGGCAATGAGCAGTTCTTC. As protein: CASSYSTSGNEQFF.

The chain couples TRBV13 to TRBJ1-4; D ambiguous. This CDR3 region has 15 residues. Germline lookup yields CDR1 PRHDT and CDR2 FYEKMQ (reference sequence). Between the trimmed V and J ends, which lost 0 bases and 0 bases, there was a span of 5 bases. The CDR3 is CASSLGGATNEKLFF. CDR3 coding DNA: TGTGCCAGCAGCTTAGGCGGGGCAACTAATGAAAAACTGTTTTTT.

CDR3 residues: CATSDATSSNTGELFF. The CDR3 coding sequence is TGTGCCACCAGTGATGCGACTAGCTCTAACACCGGGGAGCTGTTTTTT. V is TRBV24-1 and J is TRBJ2-2; 7 bases match TRBD2. Germline values: CDR1 KGHDR, CDR2 SFDVKD. Trimming at V came to 3 bases and at J to 2 bases, leaving 5 bases not matched to a gene. The CDR3 runs 16 residues.

J is TRBJ1-2 and V is TRBV3-1 (or the pseudogene TRBV3-2); no firm D call. V was shortened by 7 bases and J by 2 bases, with 23 bases between the two germline ends. From germline, CDR1 is LGHDT and CDR2 YNNKEL (reference sequence). CDR3 size: 17 residues. The CDR3 DNA follows: TGTGCCAGCACCCTAGAACGTGGGCCCGAGGGCAACTATGGCTACACCTTC. Protein product: CASTLERGPEGNYGYTF.

This chain connects TRBV28 to TRBJ2-7; TRBD1 matches at 10 bases. The CDR3 has 15 residues. V shed 5 bases, J shed 6 bases, and the junction held 10 bases outside the gene matches. Germline V gene lookup returns CDR1 MDHEN and CDR2 SYDVKM. CDR3 protein: CASSHPRDRGREQYF. The DNA of the CDR3 is TGTGCCAGCAGTCACCCCAGGGACAGGGGACGCGAGCAGTACTTC.

The V gene is TRBV2, the J gene TRBJ2-5; 8 bases line up with TRBD2. V lost 6 bases and J lost 2; bases outside the gene matches: 8. The CDR3 runs 15 residues. CDR1 is SNHLY and CDR2 is FYNNEI in the germline V gene. CDR3: CASRQLGLEQETQYF. CDR3 bases: TGTGCCAGCAGGCAGCTGGGACTAGAACAAGAGACCCAGTACTTC.